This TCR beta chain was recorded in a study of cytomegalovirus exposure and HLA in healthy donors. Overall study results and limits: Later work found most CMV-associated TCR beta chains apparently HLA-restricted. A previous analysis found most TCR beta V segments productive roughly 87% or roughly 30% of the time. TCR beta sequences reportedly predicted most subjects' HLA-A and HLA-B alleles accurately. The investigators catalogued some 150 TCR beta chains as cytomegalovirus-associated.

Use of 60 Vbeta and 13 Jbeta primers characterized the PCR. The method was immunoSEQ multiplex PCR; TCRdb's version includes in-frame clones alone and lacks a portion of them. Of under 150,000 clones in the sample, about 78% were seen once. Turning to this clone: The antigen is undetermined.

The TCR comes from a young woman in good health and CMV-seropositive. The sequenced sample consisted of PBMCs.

Written as DNA, the CDR3 is TGTGCCAGCAGTGTAGGGGAGCGGGGGGGCTCCTACGAGCAGTACTTC. This encodes CASSVGERGGSYEQYF. The chain uses TRBV2 and TRBJ2-7; 10 bases map to TRBD2. The CDR3 has 16 amino acids. Germline lookup yields CDR1 SNHLY and CDR2 FYNNEI. With 4 bases clipped from V and 0 bases from J, the junction kept 6 bases outside the gene matches.